The 27 T cell receptor beta chains listed next were all sequenced from one sample in a study of control samples from healthy donors and cancer patients. Sequenced by immunoSEQ multiplex PCR; TCRdb stores in-frame clones only, minus some. The sample has tens of thousands of clones, more than 85% seen once. Sequenced material: PBMCs. The receptors were sampled from a woman between 40 and 55 years old with lung cancer.

The chain combines TRBV7-2 with TRBJ1-3, with D hard to call. V lost 2 bases, J lost 7 bases, and 6 bases lay in between. Per germline, CDR1 SGHTA and CDR2 FQGNSA. CDR3 size: 12 residues. The CDR3 DNA reads as TGTGCCAGCAGCTTAAGTTGGAACACCATATATTTT. Its protein is CASSLSWNTIYF.

The J gene is TRBJ2-7, the V gene TRBV4-1, with 11 bases matching TRBD2. CDR3 length equals 15 residues. V trimming: 1 base; J trimming: 3 bases; junction bases outside the gene matches: 2. Per the germline V gene, CDR1 is MGHRA and CDR2 is YSYEKL. In DNA, the CDR3 is TGCGCCAGCAGCCAAGCCGGGACTAGCGGCTACGAGCAGTACTTC. Translated, it gives CASSQAGTSGYEQYF.

The V and J genes are TRBV2 and TRBJ2-3; TRBD1 matches 7 bases. This CDR3 has 15 residues. V dropped 3 bases and J dropped 3; count of bases not matched to a gene: 6. Looked up from germline, CDR1 is SNHLY and CDR2 is FYNNEI. CDR3 amino acids: CASSDEGAGTDTQYF. The CDR3 DNA reads TGTGCCAGCAGTGACGAGGGGGCTGGTACAGATACGCAGTATTTT.

This clone was seen only once. V usage is TRBV11-3 and J usage is TRBJ2-7; D ambiguous. V dropped 5 bases and J dropped 2 bases, with 13 bases sitting between them. CDR1 is SGHNT, CDR2 YENEEA, per germline. This CDR3 has 14 amino acids. For the CDR3, the DNA is TGTGCCAGCAGCGGGTTCGGTGGGGCCTACGAGCAGTACTTC. Encoded protein: CASSGFGGAYEQYF.

Notes on this clone: In the same sample, other DNA sequences code for this CDR3. V and J are TRBV19 and TRBJ1-2, with D maybe TRBD1 (5 bases). Looked up from germline, CDR1 is LNHDA and CDR2 is SQIVND (reference sequence). The CDR3 totals 16 residues. V lost 1 base and J 7 bases, leaving 19 bases between the germline ends. CDR3 in DNA: TGTGCCAGTAGTATAGGACTCGTGGCAGGGTTTGGTGGCTACACCTTC. It encodes CASSIGLVAGFGGYTF.

The chain couples TRBV14 to TRBJ1-2; D is uncertain. Trimming took off 0 bases at V and 6 bases at J, with 8 bases between the two ends. Per the germline V gene, CDR1 is SGHDN and CDR2 is FVKESK. CDR3 length equals 13 residues. The CDR3 loop reads CASSQDISNGYTF. In DNA form, the CDR3 reads TGTGCCAGCAGCCAAGATATTTCCAATGGCTACACCTTC.

This clone turned up a few times. CDR3 DNA sequence: TGTGCCAGCGGGGCCACTTACAATCAGCCCCAGCATTTT. This translates into CASGATYNQPQHF. The chain is built from TRBV7-6 and TRBJ1-5; TRBD1 might be the D (5 bases). The CDR3 sequence is 13 residues long. The germline gives CDR1 SGHVS, CDR2 FNYEAQ. V dropped 8 bases and J dropped 3 bases, with 11 bases sitting between them.

The V call is TRBV3-1 (or the pseudogene TRBV3-2), the J call TRBJ2-3; D might be TRBD1 (6 bases). CDR3 length: 16 residues. V lost 0 bases and J lost 4, with 14 bases in between. Germline V gene data show CDR1 as LGHDT and CDR2 as YNNKEL (reference sequence). The CDR3 spells CASSQDVRGFPDTQYF. The CDR3 DNA is TGTGCCAGCAGCCAAGATGTGAGGGGGTTCCCAGATACGCAGTATTTT.

The rearrangement uses TRBV24-1 and TRBJ1-5; no reliable D call. The CDR3 spans 12 residues. Germline CDR1 KGHDR, CDR2 SFDVKD. V lost 4 bases and J lost 4, with 4 bases in between. The CDR3 nucleotides read TGTGCCACCAGTGACATAAATCAGCCCCAGCATTTT. It encodes CATSDINQPQHF.

V is TRBV3-1 (or the pseudogene TRBV3-2) and J is TRBJ2-1; D not resolved. This CDR3 spans 11 amino acids. Germline-derived CDR1 and CDR2 are LGHDT and YNNKEL (reference sequence). Trimming took 1 base from V and 9 from J, leaving 4 bases between them. CDR3 in amino acids: CASSQAGEQFF. The CDR3 nucleotides are TGTGCCAGCAGCCAAGCAGGTGAGCAGTTCTTC.

This chain joins TRBV9 and TRBJ2-7; 11 bases fit TRBD1. With 0 bases clipped from V and 4 bases from J, the junction kept 6 bases outside the gene matches. This CDR3 contains 16 residues. Germline V gives CDR1 SGDLS, CDR2 YYNGEE. CDR3 amino acids: CASSVAPGTGGYEQYF. For the CDR3, the DNA is TGTGCCAGCAGCGTAGCCCCCGGGACAGGGGGATACGAGCAGTACTTC. Variable domain in full (rest from reference TRBV9 and TRBJ2-7): DSGVTQTPKHLITATGQRVTLRCSPRSGDLSVYWYQQSLDQGLQFLIQYYNGEERAKGNILERFSAQQFPDLHSELNLSSLELGDSALYFCASSVAPGTGGYEQYFGPGTRLTVT.

The genes are TRBV29-1 and TRBJ2-3, with D possibly matching TRBD2 (5 bases). V lost 6 bases to trimming and J lost 0 bases, with 16 bases between them. This CDR3 has 15 amino acids. Germline V CDR1 and CDR2: SQVTM, ANQGSEA. CDR3 coding DNA: TGCAGCGTGCCCGGGAACATTGCTAGCACAGATACGCAGTATTTT. It codes for CSVPGNIASTDTQYF.

A single count supports this clone. The chain recombines TRBV2 with TRBJ1-2, with D tentatively TRBD1 (6 bases). CDR3 size: 13 residues. Trimming cost V 6 bases and J 7 bases, with 15 bases left between them. Germline-derived CDR1 and CDR2 are SNHLY and FYNNEI. CDR3 sequence reads: CASRGDSRGGYTF. The CDR3 coding sequence is TGTGCCAGCAGGGGGGATAGCAGGGGTGGCTACACCTTC.

This chain links TRBV4-1 with TRBJ2-7; TRBD2 might be the D (6 bases). The CDR3 runs to 15 residues. V shed 3 bases and J shed 5 bases, with 17 bases lying between them. The germline V gene has CDR1 MGHRA and CDR2 YSYEKL. In DNA form, the CDR3 reads TGCGCCAGCAGCCAGGAATCGGGGGTTTTTGACGAGCAGTACTTC. Residues: CASSQESGVFDEQYF.

This rearrangement joins TRBV7-6 to TRBJ2-3, with TRBD1 matching over 8 bases. The CDR3 loop spans 17 amino acids. Germline-derived CDR1 and CDR2 are SGHVS and FNYEAQ. Trimming removed 5 bases from V and 1 base from J; junction bases left unmatched: 11. The CDR3 region is CASSLSSVDRGTDTQYF. Here the CDR3 DNA reads TGTGCCAGCAGCCTAAGTTCAGTGGACAGGGGCACAGATACGCAGTATTTT.

This chain joins TRBV19 and TRBJ2-3; D is perhaps TRBD1 or TRBD2 (6 bases each). Trimming removed 3 bases at V and 5 bases at J, with 24 bases between. The CDR3 is 18 residues long. Germline V gives CDR1 LNHDA, CDR2 SQIVND (reference sequence). In DNA, the CDR3 is TGTGCCAGTAGTATCGGGGCCTCGAGTGGGGGGCCGATAGATACGCAGTATTTT. Its translation is CASSIGASSGGPIDTQYF. Based on the CDR3 plus reference TRBV19 and TRBJ2-3, the full variable domain is DGGITQSPKYLFRKEGQNVTLSCEQNLNHDAMYWYRQDPGQGLRLIYYSQIVNDFQKGDIAEGYSVSREKKESFPLTVTSAQKNPTAFYLCASSIGASSGGPIDTQYFGPGTRLTVL.

The chain combines TRBV14 with TRBJ1-2; a possible D gene is TRBD1 (6 bases). This CDR3 spans 14 amino acids. Germline V CDR1 and CDR2: SGHDN, FVKESK. V was trimmed by 8 bases and J by 3 bases, leaving 16 bases between them. CDR3 nucleotides: TGTGCCAGCCCGAGGGGGATTGGTGACTATGGCTACACCTTC. Translated: CASPRGIGDYGYTF. Full variable domain (outside the CDR3, taken from reference TRBV14 and TRBJ1-2): EAGVTQFPSHSVIEKGQTVTLRCDPISGHDNLYWYRRVMGKEIKFLLHFVKESKQDESGMPNNRFLAERTGGTYSTLKVQPAELEDSGVYFCASPRGIGDYGYTFGSGTRLTVV.

The chain uses TRBV6-6 and TRBJ2-2; the D gene is possibly TRBD1 (6 bases). The CDR3 has 16 amino acids. With 2 bases removed from V and 5 bases from J, the gap between germline ends came to 15 bases. CDR1 and CDR2 from the germline V gene are MNHNY and SVGAGI (reference sequence). Here the CDR3 reads CASSYSYRERTGELFF. DNA of the CDR3: TGTGCCAGCAGTTACAGCTACAGGGAAAGAACCGGGGAGCTGTTTTTT.

The chain carries TRBV10-3 and TRBJ2-7; 7 nucleotides agree with TRBD1. V was clipped by 6 bases and J by 3 bases; unmatched bases: 8. Looked up from germline, CDR1 is ENHRY and CDR2 is SYGVKD. The CDR3 totals 14 residues. The CDR3 loop is CAIRDDRVGYEQYF. The CDR3 DNA sequence: TGTGCCATCAGAGACGACAGGGTCGGCTACGAGCAGTACTTC.

The chain uses TRBV5-5 and TRBJ1-2, with D maybe TRBD1 (5 bases). V was trimmed by 4 bases and J by 13 bases, leaving 26 bases between them. The CDR3 has 15 residues. The germline CDR1 and CDR2 sequences are SGHKS and YYEKEE (reference sequence). The CDR3 loop reads CASSPLRDRLWLGTF. As DNA, the CDR3 is TGTGCCAGCAGCCCTTTACGGGACCGCCTATGGCTTGGCACCTTC. The variable domain in full, with the rest retrieved from reference TRBV5-5 and TRBJ1-2, is DAGVTQSPTHLIKTRGQQVTLRCSPISGHKSVSWYQQVLGQGPQFIFQYYEKEERGRGNFPDRFSARQFPNYSSELNVNALLLGDSALYLCASSPLRDRLWLGTFGSGTRLTVV.

A single count supports this clone. The CDR3 spells CASSSFQGANQPQHF. The DNA of the CDR3 is TGTGCCAGCAGTTCATTTCAGGGAGCAAATCAGCCCCAGCATTTT. This sequence joins TRBV28 and TRBJ1-5, with a tentative D call TRBD1 (5 bases). Deletions cut 4 bases from V and 4 bases from J, with 14 bases between. Germline values: CDR1 MDHEN, CDR2 SYDVKM. The CDR3 is made up of 15 amino acids.

In its sample, this clone was seen once. The chain is built from TRBV5-4 and TRBJ2-6; D ambiguous. Per the germline V gene, CDR1 is SGHNT and CDR2 is YYREEE (reference sequence). V shed 2 bases and J shed 2 bases, with 2 bases lying between them. The CDR3 sequence is 13 residues long. The CDR3 DNA reads TGTGCCAGCAGCTTAACTGGGGCCAACGTCCTGACTTTC. The encoded protein is CASSLTGANVLTF.

The chain recombines TRBV12-3 or TRBV12-4 with TRBJ2-5; D is unresolved. V lost 3 bases and J lost 3, with 8 bases in between. The CDR3 has 13 residues. The CDR3 DNA follows: TGTGCCAGCAGTTTTCAGCTTGAAGAGACCCAGTACTTC. Translating gives CASSFQLEETQYF.

The chain has TRBV5-1 and TRBJ2-1, with D hard to call. V lost 4 bases and J 2 bases, leaving 13 bases between the germline ends. The germline V gene encodes CDR1 SGHRS and CDR2 YFSETQ. This CDR3 is 15 amino acids long. CDR3 nucleotides: TGCGCCAGCAGCCAAGAAATTTCTGCCTACAATGAGCAGTTCTTC. Residues: CASSQEISAYNEQFF.

The rearrangement joins TRBV10-3 to TRBJ1-4; D is uncertain. V lost 7 bases to trimming and J lost 0 bases, with 9 bases between them. The germline gives CDR1 ENHRY, CDR2 SYGVKD. There are 14 residues in the CDR3. As DNA, the CDR3 is TGTGCCATCAAAGGGCCTTCAACTAATGAAAAACTGTTTTTT. Translating gives CAIKGPSTNEKLFF.

Notes on this clone: This sample also contains other DNA sequences that code for the same CDR3. The gene calls are TRBV4-1 and TRBJ1-5, with D unclear. This CDR3 spans 14 amino acids. Germline V CDR1 and CDR2: MGHRA, YSYEKL. V gave up 1 base and J gave up 3 bases, with 7 bases separating them. CDR3 residues: CASSQGVPNQPQHF. The CDR3 bases are TGCGCCAGCAGCCAAGGGGTTCCCAATCAGCCCCAGCATTTT.

This clone came up once. The gene calls are TRBV2 and TRBJ1-5; no clear D. The germline V and J ends were trimmed by 7 bases and 1 base, with 14 bases remaining between them. Germline CDR1 SNHLY, CDR2 FYNNEI. CDR3 size: 15 residues. CDR3 protein: CASKGWGRSNQPQHF. The CDR3 DNA follows: TGTGCCAGCAAAGGATGGGGTCGGAGCAATCAGCCCCAGCATTTT.